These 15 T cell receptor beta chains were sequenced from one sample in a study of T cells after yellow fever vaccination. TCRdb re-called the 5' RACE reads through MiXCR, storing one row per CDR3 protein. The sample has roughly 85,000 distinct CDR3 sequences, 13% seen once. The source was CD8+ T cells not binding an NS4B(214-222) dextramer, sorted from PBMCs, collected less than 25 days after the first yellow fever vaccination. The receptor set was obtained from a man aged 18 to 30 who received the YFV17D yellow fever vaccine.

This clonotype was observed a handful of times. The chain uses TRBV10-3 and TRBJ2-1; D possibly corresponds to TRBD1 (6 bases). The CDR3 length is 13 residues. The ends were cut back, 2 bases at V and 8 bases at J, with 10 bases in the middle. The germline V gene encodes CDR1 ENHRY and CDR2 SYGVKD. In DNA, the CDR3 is TGTGCCATCAGTGAGGACAGGAGCGATGAGCAGTTCTTC. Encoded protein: CAISEDRSDEQFF.

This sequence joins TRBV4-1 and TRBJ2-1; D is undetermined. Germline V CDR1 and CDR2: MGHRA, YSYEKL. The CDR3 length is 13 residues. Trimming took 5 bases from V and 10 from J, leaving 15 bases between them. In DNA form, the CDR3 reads TGCGCCAGCAGCGAAAGAGGCCCGCACGAGCAGTTCTTC. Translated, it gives CASSERGPHEQFF.

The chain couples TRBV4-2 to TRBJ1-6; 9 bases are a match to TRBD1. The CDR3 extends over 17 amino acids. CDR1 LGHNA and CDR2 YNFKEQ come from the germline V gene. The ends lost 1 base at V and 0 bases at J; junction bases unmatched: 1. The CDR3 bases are TGTGCCAGCAGCCAAGCGGGACAGGGCTCCTATAATTCACCCCTCCACTTT. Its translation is CASSQAGQGSYNSPLHF.

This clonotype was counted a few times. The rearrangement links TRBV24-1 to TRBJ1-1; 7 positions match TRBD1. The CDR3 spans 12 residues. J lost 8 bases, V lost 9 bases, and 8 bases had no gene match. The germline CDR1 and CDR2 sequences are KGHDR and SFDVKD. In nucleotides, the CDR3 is TGTGCCACCCGGTTGAGACAGGGCGAAGCTTTCTTT. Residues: CATRLRQGEAFF.

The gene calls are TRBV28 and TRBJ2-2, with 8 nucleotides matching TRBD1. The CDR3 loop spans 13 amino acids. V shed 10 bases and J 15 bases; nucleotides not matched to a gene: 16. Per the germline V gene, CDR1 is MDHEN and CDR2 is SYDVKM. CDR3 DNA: TGTGCCACCCAACATGAAGAAAAGGGACAGGTGTTTTTT. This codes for CATQHEEKGQVFF.

The DNA for the CDR3 is TGTGCCAGCAGCGATCCAGCGGGGCCTGAGGGAGAGACCCAGTACTTC. Residues: CASSDPAGPEGETQYF. This chain uses TRBV9 with TRBJ2-5; 7 bases are a match to TRBD2. V dropped 3 bases and J dropped 4; count of bases not matched to a gene: 12. The CDR3 contains 16 residues. Germline CDR1 is SGDLS and CDR2 is YYNGEE.

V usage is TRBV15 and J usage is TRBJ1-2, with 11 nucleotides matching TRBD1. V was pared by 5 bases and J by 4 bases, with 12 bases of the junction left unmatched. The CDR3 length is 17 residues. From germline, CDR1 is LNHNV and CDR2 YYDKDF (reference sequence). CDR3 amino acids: CATSSRTGGQDRYGYTF. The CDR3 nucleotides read TGTGCCACCAGCTCCCGGACAGGGGGCCAAGACCGCTATGGCTACACCTTC.

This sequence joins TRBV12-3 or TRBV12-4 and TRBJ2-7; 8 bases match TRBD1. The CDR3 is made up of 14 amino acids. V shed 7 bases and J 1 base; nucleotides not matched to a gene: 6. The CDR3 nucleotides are TGTGCCAGCACCCCCGGGACAGGATCCTACGAGCAGTACTTC. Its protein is CASTPGTGSYEQYF.

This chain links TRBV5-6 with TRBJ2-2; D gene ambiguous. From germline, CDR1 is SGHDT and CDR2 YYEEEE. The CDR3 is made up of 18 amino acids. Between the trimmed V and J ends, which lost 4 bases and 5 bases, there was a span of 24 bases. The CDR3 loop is CASSPGLRGPLRTGELFF. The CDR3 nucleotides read TGTGCCAGCAGCCCCGGGCTCCGCGGCCCACTTCGGACCGGGGAGCTGTTTTTT.

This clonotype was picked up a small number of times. The CDR3 bases are TGTGCCAGCACCGTCGGGGGAGAGACCCAGTACTTC. It encodes CASTVGGETQYF. This chain uses TRBV12-3 or TRBV12-4 with TRBJ2-5; D may be TRBD2 (6 bases). V gave up 7 bases and J gave up 4 bases, with 10 bases separating them. The CDR3 length is 12 residues.

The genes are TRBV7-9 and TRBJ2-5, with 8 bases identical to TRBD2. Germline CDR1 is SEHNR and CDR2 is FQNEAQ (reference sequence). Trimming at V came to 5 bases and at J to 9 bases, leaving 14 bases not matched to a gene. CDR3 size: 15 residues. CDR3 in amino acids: CASSPVERGKEAQYF. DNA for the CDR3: TGTGCCAGCAGCCCGGTGGAGCGGGGGAAGGAGGCCCAGTACTTC.

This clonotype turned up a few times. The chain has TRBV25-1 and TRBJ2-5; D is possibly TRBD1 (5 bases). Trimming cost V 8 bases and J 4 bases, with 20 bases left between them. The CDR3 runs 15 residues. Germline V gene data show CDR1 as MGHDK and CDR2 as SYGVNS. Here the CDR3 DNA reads TGTGCCAGCCTTGGCTGGGGCCGGCGTGGAGAGACCCAGTACTTC. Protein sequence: CASLGWGRRGETQYF.

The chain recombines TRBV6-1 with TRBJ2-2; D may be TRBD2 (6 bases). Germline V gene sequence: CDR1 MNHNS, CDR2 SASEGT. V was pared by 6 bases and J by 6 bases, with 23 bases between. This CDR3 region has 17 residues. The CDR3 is CASRPGLRGTEAGELFF. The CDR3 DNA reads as TGTGCCAGCAGACCCGGACTACGAGGGACCGAAGCCGGGGAGCTGTTTTTT.

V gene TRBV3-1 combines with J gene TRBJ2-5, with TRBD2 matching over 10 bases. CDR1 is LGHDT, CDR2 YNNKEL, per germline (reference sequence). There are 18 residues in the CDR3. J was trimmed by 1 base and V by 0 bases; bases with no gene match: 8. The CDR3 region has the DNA TGTGCCAGCAGCCAAGATAGCGGGGGGTGGGGAGGCCAAGAGACCCAGTACTTC. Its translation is CASSQDSGGWGGQETQYF.

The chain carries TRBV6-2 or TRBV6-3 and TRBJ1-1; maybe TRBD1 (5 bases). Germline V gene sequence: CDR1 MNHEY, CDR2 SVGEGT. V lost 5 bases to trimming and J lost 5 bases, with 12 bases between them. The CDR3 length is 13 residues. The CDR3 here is CASSASGLTEAFF. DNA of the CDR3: TGTGCCAGCAGTGCCTCAGGGCTAACTGAAGCTTTCTTT.